This T cell receptor beta chain is drawn from a study of T-cell reconstitution after alpha-beta-depleted transplantation in children. The TCRbeta library incorporated unique molecular identifiers. TCRdb redid the calling of the PCR reads with MiXCR, one entry per CDR3 protein. The sample has 530,000 or so distinct CDR3 sequences; 20% to 30% are singletons. Remarks on this clonotype: Antigen unknown.

Per the germline V gene, CDR1 is SGDLS and CDR2 is YYNGEE. There are 14 residues in the CDR3. The V end lost 4 bases, the J end lost 7 bases, and 15 bases lay between the germline ends. Overall study results and limits: Hyperexpanded clones declined; after one year, newly produced T cells mostly supplied diversity. Surviving recipient T cells and thymic progenitors accounted for the high day-60 TCRbeta diversity observed in some patients. Alpha-beta T cells about two months after transplant reportedly derived from several hundred expanded graft clones.

The sample consisted of PBMCs, taken before TCRalphabeta/CD19-depleted stem cell transplant. The chain employs TRBV9 and TRBJ2-1; D not resolved. This clonotype originated in a boy in the first two years of life with Wiskott-Aldrich syndrome, due to receive a stem cell transplant. CDR3 region: CASSPSPALNEQFF. The CDR3 DNA is TGTGCCAGCAGCCCCTCCCCCGCGTTGAATGAGCAGTTCTTC. The complete variable domain, with remaining parts taken from reference TRBV9 and TRBJ2-1, reads DSGVTQTPKHLITATGQRVTLRCSPRSGDLSVYWYQQSLDQGLQFLIQYYNGEERAKGNILERFSAQQFPDLHSELNLSSLELGDSALYFCASSPSPALNEQFFGPGTRLTVL.